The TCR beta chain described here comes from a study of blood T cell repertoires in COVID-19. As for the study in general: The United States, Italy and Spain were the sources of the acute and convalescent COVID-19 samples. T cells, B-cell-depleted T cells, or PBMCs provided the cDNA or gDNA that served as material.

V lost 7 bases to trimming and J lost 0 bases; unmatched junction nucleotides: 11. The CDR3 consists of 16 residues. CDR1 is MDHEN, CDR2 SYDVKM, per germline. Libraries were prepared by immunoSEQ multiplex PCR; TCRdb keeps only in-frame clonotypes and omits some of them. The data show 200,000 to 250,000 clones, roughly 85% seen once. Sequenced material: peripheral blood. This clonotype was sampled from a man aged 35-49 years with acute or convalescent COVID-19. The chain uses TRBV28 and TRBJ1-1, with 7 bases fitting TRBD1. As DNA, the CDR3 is TGTGCCAGCATATCTACAGGGGTCTCTTTGAACACTGAAGCTTTCTTT. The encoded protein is CASISTGVSLNTEAFF.